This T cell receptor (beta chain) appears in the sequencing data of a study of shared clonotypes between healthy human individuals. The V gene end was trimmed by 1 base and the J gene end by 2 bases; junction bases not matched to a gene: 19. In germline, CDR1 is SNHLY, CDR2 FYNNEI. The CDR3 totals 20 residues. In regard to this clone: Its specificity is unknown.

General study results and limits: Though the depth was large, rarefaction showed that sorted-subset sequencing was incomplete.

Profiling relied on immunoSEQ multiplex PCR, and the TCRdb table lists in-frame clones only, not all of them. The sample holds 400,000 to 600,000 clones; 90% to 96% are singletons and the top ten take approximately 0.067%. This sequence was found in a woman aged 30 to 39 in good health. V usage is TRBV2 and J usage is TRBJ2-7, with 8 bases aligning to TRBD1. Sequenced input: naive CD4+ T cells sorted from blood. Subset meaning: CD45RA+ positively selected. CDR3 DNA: TGTGCCAGCAGTGAAGGAGTACTCCTGAACCGGGACAGGTCACCCTACGAGCAGTACTTC. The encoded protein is CASSEGVLLNRDRSPYEQYF. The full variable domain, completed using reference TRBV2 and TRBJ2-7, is EPEVTQTPSHQVTQMGQEVILRCVPISNHLYFYWYRQILGQKVEFLVSFYNNEISEKSEIFDDQFSVERPDGSNFTLKIRSTKLEDSAMYFCASSEGVLLNRDRSPYEQYFGPGTRLTVT.